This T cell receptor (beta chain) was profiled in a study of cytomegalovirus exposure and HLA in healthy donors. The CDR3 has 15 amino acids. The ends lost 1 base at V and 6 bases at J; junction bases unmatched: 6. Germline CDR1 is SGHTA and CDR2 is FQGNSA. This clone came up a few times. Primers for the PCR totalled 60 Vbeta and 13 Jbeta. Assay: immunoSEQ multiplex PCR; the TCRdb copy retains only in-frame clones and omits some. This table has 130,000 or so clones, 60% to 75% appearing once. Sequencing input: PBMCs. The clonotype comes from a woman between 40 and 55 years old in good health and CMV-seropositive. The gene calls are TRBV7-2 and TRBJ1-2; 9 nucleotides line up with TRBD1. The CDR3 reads CASSLEGTGRDGYTF. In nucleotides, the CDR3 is TGTGCCAGCAGCTTAGAGGGGACAGGGAGGGATGGCTACACCTTC.